This T cell receptor beta chain was observed in a study of T cell responses to AZD1222 COVID-19 vaccine. Libraries were prepared by immunoSEQ multiplex PCR; TCRdb keeps only in-frame clonotypes and omits some of them. Here the sample spans about 140,000 clones, more than 80% being singletons. CDR3 length: 17 residues. With V trimmed by 5 bases and J by 4 bases, 17 bases remained unmatched. Germline V gene data show CDR1 as MNHEY and CDR2 as SVGEGT. The rearrangement uses TRBV6-2 or TRBV6-3 and TRBJ2-7, with 7 bases that match TRBD1. The sample here was peripheral blood, taken 28 days after the second dose of the MenACWY control vaccine. This clonotype was obtained from an adult who received the MenACWY meningococcal vaccine as a control. The CDR3 loop reads CASSTQIFGQVLYEQYF. CDR3 sequence (DNA): TGTGCCAGCAGTACCCAAATTTTTGGACAGGTGCTTTACGAGCAGTACTTC.